A single sample is the source of the 6 T cell receptor beta chains below, sequenced in a study of blood T cell repertoires in COVID-19. TCRdb's copy holds only in-frame clones and misses some; the assay was immunoSEQ multiplex PCR. The sample lists roughly 150,000 clones, less than 90% occurring once. Sequencing used PBMCs or T cells enriched from blood (not recorded which). All receptors come from a woman aged 45 to 65 who had recovered from COVID-19.

The rearrangement links TRBV10-3 to TRBJ2-3; 9 positions match TRBD2. The V and J ends lost 4 bases and 6 bases, in that order; junction bases with no gene match: 14. Germline assignment: CDR1 ENHRY and CDR2 SYGVKD. CDR3 length: 17 amino acids. Here the CDR3 reads CAISGGGSGTSLDTQYF. The CDR3 DNA follows: TGTGCCATCAGTGGTGGGGGGTCCGGGACTAGCTTGGATACGCAGTATTTT.

The chain combines TRBV29-1 with TRBJ1-5; no clear D. The CDR3 runs to 13 residues. Trimming took 8 bases from V and 8 from J, leaving 19 bases between them. Per germline, CDR1 SQVTM and CDR2 ANQGSEA. The CDR3 DNA is TGCAGCTTTCGGGGTCTTCCGGGCGAGCCCCAGCATTTT. It encodes CSFRGLPGEPQHF.

A single count supports this clone. This sequence joins TRBV28 and TRBJ2-3, with TRBD2 matching over 7 bases. CDR1 and CDR2 from the germline V gene are MDHEN and SYDVKM. The junction had 10 bases not matched to a gene; V was cut back by 4 bases and J by 6 bases. The length of the CDR3 is 15 residues. CDR3 bases: TGTGCCAGCAGTTCTCCCGCGGGGGTAACCGATACGCAGTATTTT. Translating it yields CASSSPAGVTDTQYF.

V is TRBV7-2 and J is TRBJ2-7; D unresolved. Per the germline V gene, CDR1 is SGHTA and CDR2 is FQGNSA. The ends were cut back, 3 bases at V and 4 bases at J, with 10 bases in the middle. CDR3 size: 13 residues. CDR3 in amino acids: CASSFYGSYEQYF. The CDR3 DNA is TGTGCCAGCAGCTTCTACGGTAGTTACGAGCAGTACTTC.

The V call is TRBV4-3, the J call TRBJ2-3; tentatively, D is TRBD1 (5 bases). CDR1 and CDR2 (germline): LGHNA, YSLEER. Trimming shortened V by 1 base and J by 5 bases, and 13 bases separated the two germline ends. This CDR3 is built from 15 residues. The CDR3 sequence: CASSQVAQGGDTQYF. In nucleotides, the CDR3 is TGCGCCAGCAGCCAAGTTGCGCAGGGTGGAGATACGCAGTATTTT.

V is TRBV18 and J is TRBJ1-3, with D possibly TRBD1 on 5 matching bases. V was cut by 3 bases and J by 0 bases, with 18 bases left in between. Looked up from germline, CDR1 is KGHSH and CDR2 is LQKENI. The CDR3 consists of 18 residues. The CDR3 is CASSPGDYLDYSGNTIYF. The CDR3, as DNA: TGTGCCAGCTCACCCGGGGACTATTTGGATTACTCTGGAAACACCATATATTTT.